The rows below give T cell receptor beta chains drawn from one sample of a study of blood T cell repertoires in COVID-19. Repertoires were generated with immunoSEQ multiplex PCR, while TCRdb's copy carries only in-frame clones and drops some. The table records approximately 350,000 clones, 80% to 90% of them present only once. Sequencing was performed on PBMCs or T cells enriched from blood (not recorded which). The receptors were sampled from a man aged 18 to 29 who had recovered from COVID-19. Both conserved end residues are part of each CDR3. D genes are given only for firm matches. Rows give clone size only sometimes, using once, few, many, or a class for an expanded clone.

J: TRBJ2-7; V: TRBV28; size: .; D: TRBD1; DNA: TGTGCCAGCAGCTCCGAACAGGGGATCAGCTACGAGCAGTACTTC; CDR3: CASSSEQGISYEQYF
J: TRBJ1-6; V: TRBV5-3; size: few; D: TRBD1; DNA: TGTGCCAGAAGCTTGGCGGCAGGGGGCGATTCCTATAATTCACCCCTCCACTTT; CDR3: CARSLAAGGDSYNSPLHF
J: TRBJ1-6; V: TRBV3-1/TRBV3-2; size: .; D: .; DNA: TGTGCCAGCAGCCAAGCTCAGAACAGGAATTCACCCCTCCACTTT; CDR3: CASSQAQNRNSPLHF
J: TRBJ2-2; V: TRBV10-1; size: .; D: .; DNA: TGCGCCAGCAGGGGCCTTAACACCGGGGAGCTGTTTTTT; CDR3: CASRGLNTGELFF
J: TRBJ2-4; V: TRBV6-1; size: .; D: .; DNA: TGTGCCAGCAGTGAAGGAGGAGGGGCGGACATTCAGTACTTC; CDR3: CASSEGGGADIQYF
J: TRBJ2-7; V: TRBV19; size: few; D: TRBD2; DNA: TGTGCCAGTAGTATATCCGGGACTAGCGGTCCTTACGAGCAGTACTTC; CDR3: CASSISGTSGPYEQYF
J: TRBJ2-1; V: TRBV7-3; size: .; D: TRBD2; DNA: TGTGCCAGCAGCTTAAGTCTAGCGGGAGTCAATGAGCAGTTCTTC; CDR3: CASSLSLAGVNEQFF
J: TRBJ2-5; V: TRBV3-1/TRBV3-2; size: few; D: TRBD1; DNA: TGTGCCAGCAGCCAAGGACAGGGGAGGTCAGAGACCCAGTACTTC; CDR3: CASSQGQGRSETQYF
J: TRBJ2-7; V: TRBV28; size: .; D: TRBD1; DNA: TGTGCCAGCAGTTCCCCCGGGACAGGGCCCTACGAGCAGTACTTC; CDR3: CASSSPGTGPYEQYF
J: TRBJ2-1; V: TRBV6-1; size: .; D: TRBD2; DNA: TGTGCCAGCAGTGAAACGCCTAGCGGGGGGGCAAATGAGCAGTTCTTC; CDR3: CASSETPSGGANEQFF
J: TRBJ2-3; V: TRBV7-9; size: .; D: TRBD2; DNA: TGTGCCCCCGGGTTGGCTAGCGGGAGTCAAGATACGCAGTATTTT; CDR3: CAPGLASGSQDTQYF
J: TRBJ2-1; V: TRBV10-3; size: .; D: TRBD2; DNA: TGTGCCATCAGTGAAACTAGCGGGGTGTCGGAGCAGTTCTTC; CDR3: CAISETSGVSEQFF
J: TRBJ2-1; V: TRBV29-1; size: .; D: TRBD2; DNA: TGCAGCGTTTGGACTAGCGGACCCAACAATGAGCAGTTCTTC; CDR3: CSVWTSGPNNEQFF
J: TRBJ1-6; V: TRBV5-1; size: .; D: TRBD1; DNA: TGCGCCAGCAGCCTAGGACAGGGGGAAGGTAATTCACCCCTCCACTTT; CDR3: CASSLGQGEGNSPLHF
J: TRBJ2-1; V: TRBV19; size: .; D: .; DNA: TGTGCCAGTAGTACCCGACGCGGGGCTGAGCAGTTCTTC; CDR3: CASSTRRGAEQFF
J: TRBJ2-2; V: TRBV2; size: .; D: .; DNA: TGTGCCAGCAGTCCCACAGCATTGAGGAACACCGGGGAGCTGTTTTTT; CDR3: CASSPTALRNTGELFF
J: TRBJ1-3; V: TRBV11-1; size: .; D: .; DNA: TGTGCCAGCAGCGCACAGAGCTCTGGAAACACCATATATTTT; CDR3: CASSAQSSGNTIYF
J: TRBJ1-6; V: TRBV4-2; size: .; D: .; DNA: TGTGCCAGCAGCCAAGAAGCGGGGGCGCGTCGGACTTCACCCCTCCACTTT; CDR3: CASSQEAGARRTSPLHF
J: TRBJ2-1; V: TRBV2; size: .; D: TRBD1; DNA: TGTGCCAGCAGACTGGACAGGCAGGTCCACAATGAGCAGTTCTTC; CDR3: CASRLDRQVHNEQFF
J: TRBJ2-7; V: TRBV24-1; size: .; D: .; DNA: TGTGCCACCAGTGACGTGGACAGATACGAGCAGTACTTC; CDR3: CATSDVDRYEQYF
J: TRBJ1-1; V: TRBV19; size: .; D: .; DNA: TGTGCCAGTAGTACCCCCTCCCGGGTTGGCACTGAAGCTTTCTTT; CDR3: CASSTPSRVGTEAFF
J: TRBJ1-6; V: TRBV5-1; size: .; D: .; DNA: TGCGCCAGCAGCTTGGCCGGTAGTGGTAGATCACCCCTCCACTTT; CDR3: CASSLAGSGRSPLHF
J: TRBJ1-1; V: TRBV5-1; size: .; D: .; DNA: TGCGCCAGCAGCTTTGACACAACTGAAGCTTTCTTT; CDR3: CASSFDTTEAFF
J: TRBJ2-7; V: TRBV7-9; size: .; D: TRBD2; DNA: TGTGCCAGCAGGGCTACTAGCGGGAGCTCCTACGAGCAGTACTTC; CDR3: CASRATSGSSYEQYF
J: TRBJ2-1; V: TRBV29-1; size: .; D: TRBD2; DNA: TGCAGCGGGGCGGGACTAGCGGGCAACAACAATGAGCAGTTCTTC; CDR3: CSGAGLAGNNNEQFF
J: TRBJ2-7; V: TRBV18; size: .; D: .; DNA: TGTGCCAGCTCACTAGGGGTCCTTTTCTACGAGCAGTACTTC; CDR3: CASSLGVLFYEQYF
J: TRBJ2-7; V: TRBV7-2; size: .; D: TRBD2; DNA: TGTGCCAGCAGCTTAGCGCACGGGAGGACTAGCGGGAGGTCCTACGAGCAGTACTTC; CDR3: CASSLAHGRTSGRSYEQYF
J: TRBJ2-5; V: TRBV28; size: few; D: .; DNA: TGTGCCAGCAGTCCACAAGAGACCCAGTACTTC; CDR3: CASSPQETQYF
J: TRBJ1-2; V: TRBV2; size: once; D: TRBD1; DNA: TGTGCCAGCACCTGGGACAGTATTGGCGGCTACACCTTC; CDR3: CASTWDSIGGYTF
J: TRBJ2-1; V: TRBV5-1; size: .; D: TRBD2; DNA: TGCGCCAGCAGCCCTAGCGGGGGGTACAATGAGCAGTTCTTC; CDR3: CASSPSGGYNEQFF
J: TRBJ2-7; V: TRBV12-3/TRBV12-4; size: .; D: .; DNA: TGTGCCAGCAGTTTTCAGGCCTACGAGCAGTACTTC; CDR3: CASSFQAYEQYF
J: TRBJ1-2; V: TRBV6-2/TRBV6-3; size: .; D: .; DNA: TGTGCCAGCAGTCGGGAGGTCGGGGCGACCGACTATGGCTACACCTTC; CDR3: CASSREVGATDYGYTF
J: TRBJ2-7; V: TRBV9; size: .; D: .; DNA: TGTGCCAGCAGCGCCGACGGACTAAGAGTCTACGAGCAGTACTTC; CDR3: CASSADGLRVYEQYF
J: TRBJ1-2; V: TRBV6-5; size: .; D: .; DNA: TGTGCCAGCAGCCCCCGGACAGCCAACTATGGCTACACCTTC; CDR3: CASSPRTANYGYTF
J: TRBJ2-4; V: TRBV18; size: .; D: TRBD2; DNA: TGTGCCAGCTCACCAAATGGCCCAGCGGGGGTAGCCAAAAACATTCAGTACTTC; CDR3: CASSPNGPAGVAKNIQYF
J: TRBJ1-1; V: TRBV7-2; size: .; D: .; DNA: TGTGCCAGCAGCTTGAGAGTTGAAGCTTTCTTT; CDR3: CASSLRVEAFF
J: TRBJ1-1; V: TRBV11-2; size: .; D: .; DNA: TGTGCCAGCAGCTTAGGGGGGGACGGCACTGAAGCTTTCTTT; CDR3: CASSLGGDGTEAFF
J: TRBJ2-7; V: TRBV27; size: .; D: .; DNA: TGTGCCAGCAGTTTATCTTTATCCTACGAGCAGTACTTC; CDR3: CASSLSLSYEQYF
J: TRBJ2-7; V: TRBV20-1; size: .; D: .; DNA: TGCAGTGCTAGCGTAGTTTACGAGCAGTACTTC; CDR3: CSASVVYEQYF
J: TRBJ2-1; V: TRBV9; size: .; D: TRBD2; DNA: TGTGCCAGCAGCGCCGGGGGGGCCCGGAATGGGAATGAGCAGTTCTTC; CDR3: CASSAGGARNGNEQFF
J: TRBJ2-2; V: TRBV2; size: .; D: TRBD1; DNA: TGTGCCAGCAGTCTAACAGGGGCCACCGGGGAGCTGTTTTTT; CDR3: CASSLTGATGELFF
J: TRBJ2-7; V: TRBV6-1; size: .; D: .; DNA: TGTGCCAGCAGTGAAGTCGGTATAGAGCCTGTGCAGTACTTC; CDR3: CASSEVGIEPVQYF
J: TRBJ2-1; V: TRBV12-3/TRBV12-4; size: .; D: TRBD1; DNA: TGTGCCAGCAGTTTAGCGACAGGGACTGAGCAGTTCTTC; CDR3: CASSLATGTEQFF
J: TRBJ2-3; V: TRBV27; size: once; D: TRBD2; DNA: TGTGCCAGCAGTTTGGCGGGGGTAAACACAGATACGCAGTATTTT; CDR3: CASSLAGVNTDTQYF
J: TRBJ1-2; V: TRBV19; size: .; D: TRBD1; DNA: TGTGCCAGTAGCCCGGGGACAGGGGGCCGGGGCTACACCTTC; CDR3: CASSPGTGGRGYTF
J: TRBJ2-6; V: TRBV18; size: once; D: TRBD1; DNA: TGTGCCAGCTCACCATCCGGGACAGCTCACTCTGGGGCCAACGTCCTGACTTTC; CDR3: CASSPSGTAHSGANVLTF
J: TRBJ1-2; V: TRBV4-1; size: .; D: .; DNA: TGCGCCAGCAGCCAAGAACACAGGGTGGGCGGCTACACCTTC; CDR3: CASSQEHRVGGYTF
J: TRBJ1-1; V: TRBV7-9; size: few; D: .; DNA: TGTGCCAGCAGCCCTCGGGAAGGGTATACTGAAGCTTTCTTT; CDR3: CASSPREGYTEAFF
J: TRBJ2-1; V: TRBV3-1/TRBV3-2; size: .; D: TRBD2; DNA: TGTGCCAGCGGGGCTAGCGGTTTCTTGGGGTCCTACAATGAGCAGTTCTTC; CDR3: CASGASGFLGSYNEQFF
J: TRBJ1-2; V: TRBV28; size: .; D: TRBD1; DNA: TGTGCCAGCAGTCAAGGGACAGGGGCGCGGACCTTC; CDR3: CASSQGTGARTF
J: TRBJ1-6; V: TRBV9; size: .; D: TRBD1; DNA: TGTGCCAGCAGCCCAAGGGGCACCACAGGGGTTTCACCCCTCCACTTT; CDR3: CASSPRGTTGVSPLHF
J: TRBJ2-2; V: TRBV27; size: .; D: TRBD1; DNA: TGTGCCAGCAGTTTGACAGGGGCCGGGGAGCTGTTTTTT; CDR3: CASSLTGAGELFF
J: TRBJ1-2; V: TRBV19; size: .; D: .; DNA: TGTGCCAGTAGTTCACAGGGATATGGCTACACCTTC; CDR3: CASSSQGYGYTF
J: TRBJ1-5; V: TRBV4-3; size: .; D: .; DNA: TGCGCCAGCAGCCAATCCCAAAATCAGCCCCAGCATTTT; CDR3: CASSQSQNQPQHF
J: TRBJ2-1; V: TRBV27; size: .; D: TRBD2; DNA: TGTGCCAGCACCTTGGGGGGGGTCCATGAGCAGTTCTTC; CDR3: CASTLGGVHEQFF